A selection of T cell receptor beta chains follows, all from one sample in a study of OX40 agonist ivuxolimab in advanced cancers. Repertoires were generated with immunoSEQ multiplex PCR, while TCRdb's copy carries only in-frame clones and drops some. Of about 120,000 clones in the sample, roughly nine tenths are singletons; the top ten hold roughly 0.59%. Here the sequenced sample was CD4+ or CD8+ T cells sorted from blood, taken in a trial of the OX40 agonist ivuxolimab. These receptors were taken from an adult with an advanced solid tumor such as melanoma, head and neck, liver or kidney cancer. Each CDR3 is given with its conserved first and last residue. A D gene is named only where the DNA matches it firmly. A clone size is listed for some rows: how often the clone was seen (once, few, many), or a class if it is expanded.

d_call clone_size j_call v_call cdr3_nt cdr3_aa
. . TRBJ2-7 TRBV6-1 TGTGCCAGCAGAATTGGGGCAGGGGAGCAGTACTTC CASRIGAGEQYF
. . TRBJ2-3 TRBV7-2 TGTGCCAGCAGCTTAGCGCTCAAGGGAGATACGCAGTATTTT CASSLALKGDTQYF
. . TRBJ1-4 TRBV7-2 TGTGCCAGCAGACAATCAACTAATGAAAAACTGTTTTTT CASRQSTNEKLFF
TRBD1 . TRBJ2-2 TRBV6-4 TGTGCCAGCAGTGTGACAGGGGCGGTCACCGGGGAGCTGTTTTTT CASSVTGAVTGELFF
. . TRBJ2-1 TRBV7-9 TGTGCCAGCAGCCCCCCCACCGGCAATGAGCAGTTCTTC CASSPPTGNEQFF
. . TRBJ1-1 TRBV29-1 TGCAGCGTCGGTTTTGATACTGAAGCTTTCTTT CSVGFDTEAFF
TRBD2 . TRBJ2-3 TRBV5-4 TGTGCCAGCAGCGAACTGAAGGGACTAAGGATTACAGATACGCAGTATTTT CASSELKGLRITDTQYF
TRBD2 . TRBJ2-5 TRBV5-4 TGTGCCAGCGAAAAAGGTGTGCTAGCGGGGACGAAGACCCAGTACTTC CASEKGVLAGTKTQYF
. . TRBJ1-1 TRBV6-5 TGTGCCAGCAGTTACTCGACACCTGTTACTGAAGCTTTCTTT CASSYSTPVTEAFF
. . TRBJ2-1 TRBV10-3 TGTGCCATCAGGCCGGGGGAAGGGGAGCAGTTCTTC CAIRPGEGEQFF
TRBD2 . TRBJ2-2 TRBV27 TGTGCCAGCAGTTTCTGGCTAGCGGGGGACCCCGGGGAGCTGTTTTTT CASSFWLAGDPGELFF
. . TRBJ1-1 TRBV6-5 TGTGCCAGCAGTTCACTTTCCGGCAGGGATAACACTGAAGCTTTCTTT CASSSLSGRDNTEAFF
. . TRBJ2-1 TRBV6-5 TGTGCCAGCAGCCCGACGGCGGACAGTCGGTTCTTC CASSPTADSRFF
. . TRBJ1-4 TRBV27 TGTGCCAGCAGTCGGGGGTATGCAACTAATGAAAAACTGTTTTTT CASSRGYATNEKLFF
. . TRBJ1-1 TRBV30 TGTGCCTGGAGCCTATTGACGGCAAAGACTGAAGCTTTCTTT CAWSLLTAKTEAFF
. . TRBJ1-1 TRBV10-2 TGCGCCAGCAGTGAGCCGGTCGTGGGTGAAGCTTTCTTT CASSEPVVGEAFF
TRBD1 few TRBJ1-3 TRBV4-2 TGTGCCAGCAGCCAATCTGGGGACAGCATCGCTTTT CASSQSGDSIAF
. . TRBJ1-2 TRBV21-1 TGTGCCAGCAGCGCAAAGAGGGGCCCGGGACAGATATATCTTAACTATGGCTACACCTTC CASSAKRGPGQIYLNYGYTF
. . TRBJ1-3 TRBV2 TGTGCCAGCAATCCTCTGAGCTCTGGAAACACCATATATTTT CASNPLSSGNTIYF
. . TRBJ2-1 TRBV7-2 TGTGCCAGCAGCTTAGGGGGGGCTTCCTACAATGAGCAGTTCTTC CASSLGGASYNEQFF
. once TRBJ1-2 TRBV15 TGTGCCACCAGCGCCTCCGGGACGGGCGTTATGGGCTACACCTTC CATSASGTGVMGYTF
. . TRBJ2-2 TRBV28 TGTGCCAGCAGTCCGGACAGTTTCGGGGAGCTGTTTTTT CASSPDSFGELFF
. . TRBJ2-7 TRBV6-5 TGTGCCAGCAGTTACTCAGGGGGAGGGTACGAGCAGTACTTC CASSYSGGGYEQYF
. . TRBJ2-5 TRBV11-2 TGTGCCAGCAGCCAGGGGAGGGGGGGCAACACACAAGAGACCCAGTACTTC CASSQGRGGNTQETQYF
TRBD1 . TRBJ2-3 TRBV7-9 TGTGCCAGCAGCTTCCGGGACAGGGTCACAGATACGCAGTATTTT CASSFRDRVTDTQYF
. . TRBJ2-5 TRBV9 TGTGCCAGCAGCCCAGGGTCGGCAGCATTAGGGGAGACCCAGTACTTC CASSPGSAALGETQYF
. once TRBJ1-1 TRBV9 TGTGCCAGCAGCGTAGGTCCGGGCGCTGAAGCTTTCTTT CASSVGPGAEAFF
. . TRBJ2-3 TRBV5-4 TGTGCCAGCAGCTTGGCCGGGGTGGGCACAGATACGCAGTATTTT CASSLAGVGTDTQYF
. . TRBJ2-4 TRBV28 TGTGCCAGCAGTATAGAGGGTGCCAAAAACATTCAGTACTTC CASSIEGAKNIQYF
. . TRBJ1-3 TRBV5-4 TGTGCCAGCTTCCCCAACGGGGGATTGAGTGGAAACACCATATATTTT CASFPNGGLSGNTIYF
TRBD1 . TRBJ1-2 TRBV5-4 TGTGCCAGCAGAATACAGGGGATCGGTGGCTACACCTTC CASRIQGIGGYTF
TRBD1 . TRBJ1-2 TRBV19 TGTGCCAGTAAATCCGGACAGGGTAGCTATGGCTACACCTTC CASKSGQGSYGYTF
TRBD2 . TRBJ2-5 TRBV9 TGTGCCAGCAGCCGATCCGGGACTATACAAGAGACCCAGTACTTC CASSRSGTIQETQYF
. . TRBJ1-1 TRBV10-3 TGTGCCATCAGTGAGGAATTGGGGAACACTGAAGCTTTCTTT CAISEELGNTEAFF
TRBD1 . TRBJ1-1 TRBV28 TGTGCCAGCAGTTTAGGGGACAGGGGGAACACTGAAGCTTTCTTT CASSLGDRGNTEAFF
. once TRBJ2-1 TRBV6-6 TGTGCCAGCAGTTACTCGACGGTGGATGAGCAGTTCTTC CASSYSTVDEQFF
TRBD1 . TRBJ2-7 TRBV6-1 TGTGCCAGCAGAGACAGGGGCGAGCAGTACTTC CASRDRGEQYF
. . TRBJ2-7 TRBV19 TGTGCCAGTAGTAAGGTCCGGGACGGGACCTACGAGCAGTACTTC CASSKVRDGTYEQYF
. . TRBJ2-2 TRBV6-5 TGTGCCAGCAGTCGACCCAGGGACCCCGGGGAGCTGTTTTTT CASSRPRDPGELFF
TRBD1 . TRBJ1-2 TRBV11-2 TGTGCCAGCAGGGGCATGGGGACAGGAACTTATGGCTACACCTTC CASRGMGTGTYGYTF
. . TRBJ2-7 TRBV18 TGTGCCAGCTCGCTAGGGTTTTACGAGCAGTACTTC CASSLGFYEQYF
TRBD1 . TRBJ2-5 TRBV4-3 TGCGCCAGCAGCCAAGGACAGGGTGGAGAGACCCAGTACTTC CASSQGQGGETQYF